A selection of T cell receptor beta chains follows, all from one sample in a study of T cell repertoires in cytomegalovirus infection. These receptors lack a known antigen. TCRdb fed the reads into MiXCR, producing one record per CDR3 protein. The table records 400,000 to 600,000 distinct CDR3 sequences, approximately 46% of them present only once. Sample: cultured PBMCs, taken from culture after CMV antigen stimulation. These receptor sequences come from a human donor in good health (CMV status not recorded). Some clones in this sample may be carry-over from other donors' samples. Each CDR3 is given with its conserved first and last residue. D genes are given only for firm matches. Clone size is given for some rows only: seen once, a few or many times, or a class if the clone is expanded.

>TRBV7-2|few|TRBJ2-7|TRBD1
CASSLTGTGAYEQYF
TGTGCCAGCAGCCTTACCGGGACAGGGGCCTACGAGCAGTACTTC
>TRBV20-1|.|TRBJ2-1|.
CSAIGSRSYNEQFF
TGCAGTGCTATCGGGAGCCGCTCCTACAATGAGCAGTTCTTC
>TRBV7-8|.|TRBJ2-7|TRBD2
CASGWTSGGYEQYF
TGTGCCAGCGGCTGGACTAGCGGGGGTTACGAGCAGTACTTC
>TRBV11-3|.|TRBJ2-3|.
CASSLGHDTDTQYF
TGTGCCAGCAGCTTAGGACACGACACAGATACGCAGTATTTT
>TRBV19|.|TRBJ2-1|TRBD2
CASSISSRLAGGDEQFF
TGTGCCAGTAGTATCAGTAGTCGGCTAGCGGGAGGGGATGAGCAGTTCTTC
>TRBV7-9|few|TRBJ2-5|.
CASSSTLSGTQYF
TGTGCCAGCAGCTCGACCCTTTCGGGGACCCAGTACTTC
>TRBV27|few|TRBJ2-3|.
CASSNRVAGSTDTQYF
TGTGCCAGCAGCAACAGGGTGGCGGGAAGCACAGATACGCAGTATTTT
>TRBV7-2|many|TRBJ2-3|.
CASSAVLRGGTDTQYF
TGTGCCAGCAGCGCCGTTCTCCGAGGGGGCACAGATACGCAGTATTTT
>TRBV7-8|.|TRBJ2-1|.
CASSPRRAAYNEQFF
TGTGCCAGCAGCCCGCGGAGGGCAGCATACAATGAGCAGTTCTTC
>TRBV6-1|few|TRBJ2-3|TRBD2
CASTPSGNTDTQYF
TGTGCCAGCACCCCTAGCGGCAACACAGATACGCAGTATTTT
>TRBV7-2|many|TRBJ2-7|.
CASSTLYEQYF
TGTGCCAGCAGCACCCTCTACGAGCAGTACTTC
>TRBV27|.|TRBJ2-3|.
CASRNTGTDTQYF
TGTGCCAGCAGAAACACAGGCACAGATACGCAGTATTTT
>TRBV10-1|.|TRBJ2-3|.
CASSESFGGPDTQYF
TGCGCCAGCAGTGAGTCGTTTGGAGGCCCAGATACGCAGTATTTT
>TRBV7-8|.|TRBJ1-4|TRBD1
CASSRDSSNEKLFF
TGTGCCAGCAGCCGGGACAGCTCTAATGAAAAACTGTTTTTT
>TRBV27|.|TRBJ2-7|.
CASSLFWGSPLHEQYF
TGTGCCAGCAGTTTATTTTGGGGGTCGCCGCTGCACGAGCAGTACTTC
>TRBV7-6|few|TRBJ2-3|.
CASSFQQGPTDTQYF
TGTGCCAGCAGCTTTCAGCAGGGACCCACAGATACGCAGTATTTT
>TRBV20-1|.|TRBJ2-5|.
CSARDGLVTETQYF
TGCAGTGCTAGAGATGGGCTAGTTACAGAGACCCAGTACTTC
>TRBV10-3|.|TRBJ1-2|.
CAISDSRGRNNYGYTF
TGTGCCATCAGTGACTCCCGGGGGCGAAATAACTATGGCTACACCTTC
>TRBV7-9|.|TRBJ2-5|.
CASSLEIGETQYF
TGTGCCAGCAGCTTAGAAATAGGGGAGACCCAGTACTTC
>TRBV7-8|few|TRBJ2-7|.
CASSFVSPSEQYF
TGTGCCAGCAGCTTTGTTAGCCCAAGCGAGCAGTACTTC
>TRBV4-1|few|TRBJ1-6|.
CASSLILGPGNNSPLHF
TGCGCCAGCAGCCTCATCCTCGGACCGGGAAACAATTCACCCCTCCACTTT
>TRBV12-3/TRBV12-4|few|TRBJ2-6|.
CASSPDSSGANVLTF
TGTGCCAGCAGCCCAGACAGCTCTGGGGCCAACGTCCTGACTTTC